The rows below give T cell receptor beta chains drawn from one sample of a study of somatic mutations in cytotoxic T cells in rheumatoid arthritis. Assay used: immunoSEQ multiplex PCR; TCRdb lists only in-frame clones, some missing. This table holds just over 15,000 clones, roughly 77% found once. Sample: CD8+ T cells sorted from blood. Receptor source: an adult with rheumatoid arthritis. The CDR3 runs from the conserved cysteine through the conserved F or W. D genes are given only for firm matches. A row's size may be missing; if present it is once, few, many or a size class.

>-|TRBD2|TRBV4-1
CASSRIAGESDTQYF
>-|-|TRBV19
CASSIWGPGTYEQYF
>-|-|TRBV2
CASSDLWGLYEQYF
>-|-|TRBV15
CATSRSGREGYEQYF
>once|TRBD2|TRBV10-3
CAISDRSYGGSVNEQFF
>-|-|TRBV4-1
CASSQSIETQYF
>-|-|TRBV5-4
CASSLAGRGVSDTQYF
>few|-|TRBV6-6
CAIGGSHYGYTF
>-|-|TRBV27
CASSLRPGLYGYTF
>-|-|TRBV28
CASSSPPRVSGDTQYF
>-|TRBD1|TRBV4-1
CASSPGQGWVETQYF
>-|-|TRBV29-1
CSVESRSSYNEQFF
>-|-|TRBV27
CASSSGNTIYF
>-|-|TRBV6-4
CASSDSSVHTGELFF
>-|TRBD1|TRBV5-1
CASSAVPGQGYNEQFF
>-|-|TRBV13
CASATGSRDTQYF
>once|TRBD1|TRBV2
CASSESGTAIDTQYF
>-|-|TRBV30
CAWSFGSGTGELFF
>-|-|TRBV4-2
CASSEGLQTYEQYF
>-|-|TRBV19
CASSIAGGFGNIQYF
>-|-|TRBV5-6
CASSLTGPYNSPLHF
>-|-|TRBV9
CASSVAGPYGYTF
>-|-|TRBV6-1
CASSESGRGTGELFF
>-|-|TRBV23-1
CASSQHCRGARCEQYF
>once|-|TRBV29-1
CSVEDPIQSDTQYF
>-|TRBD2|TRBV5-1
CASSADTSGGDTGELFF
>-|-|TRBV25-1
CASSEVRFTDTQYF
>-|TRBD1|TRBV27
CASSLSGTGFEQFF
>-|TRBD1|TRBV15
CATSKGQGDTEAFF
>few|TRBD1|TRBV11-2
CASSPGQGRYNEQFF
>-|TRBD2|TRBV4-1
CASSWTSGGDNEQFF
>-|TRBD2|TRBV19
CASSFSGLAGEADTQYF